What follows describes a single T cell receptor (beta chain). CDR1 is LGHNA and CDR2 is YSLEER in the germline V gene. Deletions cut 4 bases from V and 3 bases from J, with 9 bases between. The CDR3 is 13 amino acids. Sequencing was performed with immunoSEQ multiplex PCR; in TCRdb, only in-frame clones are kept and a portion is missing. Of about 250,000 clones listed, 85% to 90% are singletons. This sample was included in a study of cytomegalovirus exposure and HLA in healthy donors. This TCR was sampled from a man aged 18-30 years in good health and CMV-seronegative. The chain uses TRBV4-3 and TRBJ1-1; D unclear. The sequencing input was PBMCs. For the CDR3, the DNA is TGCGCCAGCAGCCCTATCACCCACACTGAAGCTTTCTTT. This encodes CASSPITHTEAFF.